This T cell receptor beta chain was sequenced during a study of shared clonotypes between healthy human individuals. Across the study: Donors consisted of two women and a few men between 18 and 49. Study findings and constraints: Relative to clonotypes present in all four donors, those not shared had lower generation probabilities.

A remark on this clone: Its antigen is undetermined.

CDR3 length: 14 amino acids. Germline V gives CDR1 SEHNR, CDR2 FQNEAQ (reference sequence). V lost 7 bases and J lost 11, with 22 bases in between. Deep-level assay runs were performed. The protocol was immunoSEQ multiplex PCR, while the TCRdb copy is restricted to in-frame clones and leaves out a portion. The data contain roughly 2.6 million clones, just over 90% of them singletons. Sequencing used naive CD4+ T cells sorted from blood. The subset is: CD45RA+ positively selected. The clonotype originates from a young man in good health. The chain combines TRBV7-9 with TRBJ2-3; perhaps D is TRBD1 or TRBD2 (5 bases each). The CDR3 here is CASIRGGDLSKQYF. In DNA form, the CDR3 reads TGTGCCAGCATCCGGGGTGGGGACCTCTCTAAGCAGTATTTT.